The 7 T cell receptor beta chains in this list originate from one sample, sequenced in a study of cytomegalovirus exposure and HLA in healthy donors. Both 60 Vbeta primers and 13 Jbeta primers went into the PCR. Libraries were prepared by immunoSEQ multiplex PCR; TCRdb keeps only in-frame clonotypes and omits some of them. Of about 88,000 clones in the sample, just under 90% were seen once. Sequencing was carried out using PBMCs. The receptor set was obtained from a man in his late teens or twenties in good health and CMV-seronegative.

V is TRBV28 and J is TRBJ2-6; 7 bases fit TRBD1. Per the germline V gene, CDR1 is MDHEN and CDR2 is SYDVKM. The V segment lost 6 bases and the J segment 0 bases; nucleotides outside the gene matches: 5. This CDR3 comprises 16 residues. CDR3 bases: TGTGCCAGCAGGGACAGGCTACCCTCTGGGGCCAACGTCCTGACTTTC. This encodes CASRDRLPSGANVLTF.

The chain links TRBV5-5 to TRBJ1-2, with a weak D call TRBD1 (5 bases). The CDR3 is made up of 13 amino acids. Germline loops: CDR1 SGHKS, CDR2 YYEKEE (reference sequence). V lost 2 bases and J lost 8, with 13 bases in between. The CDR3 loop is CASSLGEAWGYTF. DNA of the CDR3: TGTGCCAGCAGCTTAGGGGAAGCGTGGGGCTACACCTTC.

This clone occurred once. The chain carries TRBV5-6 and TRBJ2-3; D is ambiguous. This CDR3 has 15 amino acids. V lost 2 bases, J lost 0 bases, and 10 bases lay in between. Germline-derived CDR1 and CDR2 are SGHDT and YYEEEE. The CDR3 loop reads CASSFERLSTDTQYF. The CDR3 nucleotides read TGTGCCAGCAGCTTCGAGCGACTCAGCACAGATACGCAGTATTTT.

The chain uses TRBV7-2 and TRBJ1-3; D remains unclear. The CDR3 is made up of 12 amino acids. Trimming removed 11 bases from V and 10 bases from J, with 18 bases in between. Looked up from germline, CDR1 is SGHTA and CDR2 is FQGNSA. The CDR3 loop reads CAVRGGFSTIYF. The CDR3 nucleotides are TGTGCCGTGAGAGGAGGGTTTTCTACCATATATTTT.

V gene TRBV11-1 combines with J gene TRBJ2-3; 8 bases map to TRBD2. Germline CDR1 SGHAT, CDR2 FQDESV (reference sequence). J lost 8 bases, V lost 6 bases, and 13 bases had no gene match. The CDR3 extends over 15 amino acids. The CDR3 DNA follows: TGTGCCAGCAGTTTCACCACGGGAGGGCCAACTACGCAGTATTTT. Amino acid sequence: CASSFTTGGPTTQYF.

J is TRBJ2-1 and V is TRBV7-2, with TRBD2 identical over 12 bases. This CDR3 contains 18 residues. V was clipped by 0 bases and J by 7 bases; unmatched bases: 10. Germline V CDR1 and CDR2: SGHTA, FQGNSA. CDR3 loop: CASSLAGLAGGPRNEQFF. The DNA for the CDR3 is TGTGCCAGCAGCTTAGCGGGTCTAGCGGGAGGGCCGCGGAATGAGCAGTTCTTC. Full variable domain (missing parts from reference TRBV7-2 and TRBJ2-1): GAGVSQSPSNKVTEKGKDVELRCDPISGHTALYWYRQSLGQGLEFLIYFQGNSAPDKSGLPSDRFSAERTGGSVSTLTIQRTQQEDSAVYLCASSLAGLAGGPRNEQFFGPGTRLTVL.

The gene calls are TRBV19 and TRBJ1-1; D is unclear. CDR1 LNHDA and CDR2 SQIVND come from the germline V gene (reference sequence). CDR3 length: 16 residues. V was trimmed by 4 bases and J by 1 base, leaving 16 bases between them. CDR3 residues: CASSTRKRFSNTEAFF. In DNA, the CDR3 is TGTGCCAGTAGTACCCGTAAGAGATTCTCGAACACTGAAGCTTTCTTT.